These 12 T cell receptor beta chains share one sample of origin, sequenced in a study of blood T cell repertoires in COVID-19. The repertoire was sequenced with immunoSEQ multiplex PCR; TCRdb's copy has only in-frame clones and lacks some. The data contain 410,000 or so clones, 89% of them singletons. Source material: peripheral blood. The source is a woman aged 40 to 50 with COVID-19, enrolled during active disease.

This clone was counted only a few times. The J gene is TRBJ2-7, the V gene TRBV18; D not certain. This CDR3 has 11 residues. Germline-derived CDR1 and CDR2 are KGHSH and LQKENI. V lost 6 bases and J 3 bases, leaving 6 bases between the germline ends. The CDR3 bases are TGTGCCAGCTCCAACAACTACGAGCAGTACTTC. Its protein is CASSNNYEQYF.

The V and J genes are TRBV5-1 and TRBJ2-7; a weak D match, TRBD1 (5 bases). The CDR3 runs 14 residues. V dropped 0 bases and J dropped 3 bases, with 10 bases sitting between them. The germline V gene encodes CDR1 SGHRS and CDR2 YFSETQ. CDR3 in amino acids: CASSLAAQGYEQYF. DNA for the CDR3: TGCGCCAGCAGCTTGGCGGCCCAGGGCTACGAGCAGTACTTC.

The chain recombines TRBV7-2 with TRBJ2-3; D possibly corresponds to TRBD2 (5 bases). CDR1 is SGHTA, CDR2 FQGNSA, per germline. The V and J ends lost 5 bases and 5 bases respectively, with 14 bases between them. This CDR3 has 14 amino acids. CDR3 sequence: CASSRRWAEDTQYF. CDR3 bases: TGTGCCAGCAGCCGGAGGTGGGCGGAAGATACGCAGTATTTT.

This clone has more than one count but fewer than ten. The genes are TRBV5-4 and TRBJ2-2, with 11 bases aligning to TRBD1. The CDR3 covers 16 residues. Trimming cost V 4 bases and J 1 base; bases outside gene matches: 3. Germline CDR1 reads SGHNT; CDR2 reads YYREEE (reference sequence). The CDR3 DNA reads TGTGCCAGCAGCCTGGACAGGGGGCTGAACACCGGGGAGCTGTTTTTT. Its protein product is CASSLDRGLNTGELFF.

J is TRBJ2-5 and V is TRBV7-2, with TRBD2 matching over 8 bases. The length of the CDR3 is 14 residues. V shed 5 bases and J 4 bases; nucleotides not matched to a gene: 6. Germline V gene lookup returns CDR1 SGHTA and CDR2 FQGNSA. The CDR3 spells CASSAHGGGETQYF. The CDR3 region has the DNA TGTGCCAGCAGCGCTCACGGGGGGGGAGAGACCCAGTACTTC.

The rearrangement uses TRBV5-6 and TRBJ1-2; TRBD1 might be the D (5 bases). Deletions cut 0 bases from V and 8 bases from J, with 11 bases between. Germline-derived CDR1 and CDR2 are SGHDT and YYEEEE. The CDR3 spans 13 residues. CDR3 nucleotides: TGTGCCAGCAGCTTGGGCGGGGCAGGCGGCTACACCTTC. Translated: CASSLGGAGGYTF.

CDR3 nucleotide sequence: TGTGCCAGCAGTTACTCGATTCCGGGACAGGCCTATGGCTACACCTTC. Its translation: CASSYSIPGQAYGYTF. The gene calls are TRBV6-5 and TRBJ1-2, with 8 bases that match TRBD1. Germline CDR1 reads MNHEY; CDR2 reads SVGAGI. This CDR3 region has 16 residues. Trimming took 0 bases from V and 4 from J; bases not matched to a gene: 7.

The chain recombines TRBV6-5 with TRBJ1-1, with 8 nucleotides matching TRBD1. The CDR3 length is 15 residues. With 5 bases clipped from V and 5 bases from J, the junction kept 10 bases outside the gene matches. Per germline, CDR1 MNHEY and CDR2 SVGAGI. CDR3 in amino acids: CASSLDRGKETEAFF. The CDR3 DNA reads TGTGCCAGCAGTCTAGACAGGGGTAAGGAGACTGAAGCTTTCTTT.

The V call is TRBV27, the J call TRBJ2-7; 9 bases match TRBD1. This CDR3 contains 15 residues. The V gene's germline CDR1 is MNHEY and CDR2 SMNVEV (reference sequence). After removal of 3 bases from V and 2 bases from J, the junction contained 5 bases not matched to a gene. CDR3 DNA: TGTGCCAGCAGTTTGACAGGGGGTCCTACCTACGAGCAGTACTTC. This translates into CASSLTGGPTYEQYF.

This rearrangement joins TRBV12-5 to TRBJ2-1; 7 nucleotides match TRBD2. Per germline, CDR1 LGHNT and CDR2 FRNRAP. The CDR3 extends over 14 amino acids. With 0 bases clipped from V and 9 bases from J, the junction kept 5 bases outside the gene matches. Here the CDR3 DNA reads TGTGCTAGTGGTTTGGTACGGGGGGTAGTTGAGCAGTTCTTC. Translated, it gives CASGLVRGVVEQFF.

This clone appeared a few times. V usage is TRBV5-6 and J usage is TRBJ2-7; 9 bases are a match to TRBD1. J was trimmed by 4 bases and V by 0 bases; bases with no gene match: 11. The CDR3 has 17 amino acids. Per germline, CDR1 SGHDT and CDR2 YYEEEE. CDR3 nucleotide sequence: TGTGCCAGCAGCTTGGGCCTTGGGACAGGGAGGACTTACGAGCAGTACTTC. Amino acids: CASSLGLGTGRTYEQYF.

This chain joins TRBV7-2 and TRBJ1-5; D is perhaps TRBD1 (6 bases). The CDR3 is made up of 15 amino acids. Germline V gene lookup returns CDR1 SGHTA and CDR2 FQGNSA. V lost 2 bases, J lost 0 bases, and 8 bases lay in between. CDR3 sequence: CASSLQGPSNQPQHF. In nucleotides, the CDR3 is TGTGCCAGCAGCTTACAGGGGCCTAGCAATCAGCCCCAGCATTTT.